The 24 T cell receptor beta chains presented below share a single source sample, sequenced in a study of shared clonotypes between healthy human individuals. Some clones are missing from TCRdb's copy, which holds only in-frame ones; the method was immunoSEQ multiplex PCR. In the table there are about 2.1 million clones, about 93% of which are singletons. The naive CD8 subset, CD45RO-negative cells positively selected for CCR7, excluded terminally differentiated effector memory CD45RA+ cells. Sequencing was carried out using naive CD8+ T cells from PBMCs. The receptors stem from a man aged 18-30 years in good health. Some clones in this sample may be carry-over from other donors' samples.

In DNA, the CDR3 is TGTGTACAGCCGTCCGGGTTTATGAACACTGAAGCTTTCTTT. Its protein product is CVQPSGFMNTEAFF. The rearrangement joins TRBV2 to TRBJ1-1; D call uncertain. Looked up from germline, CDR1 is SNHLY and CDR2 is FYNNEI. The CDR3 is 14 residues long.

The V and J genes are TRBV19 and TRBJ2-2, with TRBD1 identical over 7 bases. V was clipped by 5 bases and J by 1 base; unmatched bases: 7. CDR1 is LNHDA, CDR2 SQIVND, per germline (reference sequence). This CDR3 comprises 16 residues. The CDR3 DNA is TGTGCCAGTAGTCCACGACAGGGATGGAACACCGGGGAGCTGTTTTTT. It specifies CASSPRQGWNTGELFF.

This sequence joins TRBV5-1 and TRBJ2-7, with 9 positions matching TRBD1. The CDR3 has 15 amino acids. J gave up 5 bases and V 4 bases, and 10 bases lay outside the gene matches. Germline values: CDR1 SGHRS, CDR2 YFSETQ. The CDR3 bases are TGCGCCAGCAGCCTGGGGACAGGGAATTCGCACGAGCAGTACTTC. Its translation is CASSLGTGNSHEQYF.

Comments on this clone: The sample holds other DNA sequences that translate to the same CDR3. The chain couples TRBV9 to TRBJ1-1; TRBD1 matches 7 bases. This CDR3 is 13 amino acids long. CDR1 is SGDLS and CDR2 is YYNGEE in the germline V gene. V shed 4 bases and J 4 bases; nucleotides not matched to a gene: 4. CDR3 amino acids: CASSPGGGTEAFF. Here the CDR3 DNA reads TGTGCCAGCAGCCCAGGGGGGGGCACTGAAGCTTTCTTT.

The chain uses TRBV9 and TRBJ2-1; the match to TRBD2 covers 14 bases. The V gene's germline CDR1 is SGDLS and CDR2 YYNGEE. The CDR3 sequence is 16 residues long. V dropped 4 bases and J dropped 9; count of bases not matched to a gene: 9. The CDR3 DNA reads TGTGCCAGCAGCCACACGACTAGCGGGAGGGCCGGTGAGCAGTTCTTC. Its translation: CASSHTTSGRAGEQFF.

This clone appeared a few times. The sample carries other DNA sequences with the same CDR3. The rearrangement uses TRBV19 and TRBJ1-1, with TRBD1 as a possible D gene (5 bases). The V gene lost 1 base and the J gene lost 2 bases, with 8 bases spanning the gap. Germline CDR1 and CDR2: LNHDA and SQIVND (reference sequence). The length of the CDR3 is 14 residues. Here the CDR3 DNA reads TGTGCCAGTAGTATAGTTGGGGGAAACACTGAAGCTTTCTTT. Its protein is CASSIVGGNTEAFF.

The V and J genes are TRBV13 and TRBJ2-7; 10 positions agree with TRBD1. In germline, CDR1 is PRHDT, CDR2 FYEKMQ (reference sequence). Germline trimming cut 5 bases from V and 5 bases from J; bases unmatched to any gene: 6. The CDR3 has 14 amino acids. The CDR3 DNA reads as TGTGCCAGCAGCCGCCGGGACAGGGGAAACGAGCAGTACTTC. It is translated as CASSRRDRGNEQYF.

The chain recombines TRBV7-9 with TRBJ2-5; TRBD2 matches 9 bases. The CDR3 extends over 15 amino acids. Germline CDR1 and CDR2: SEHNR and FQNEAQ (reference sequence). V shed 6 bases, J shed 9 bases, and the junction held 14 bases outside the gene matches. Written as DNA, the CDR3 is TGTGCCAGCAGTCACCCCGCGGGGGGGGCCGAGTCCCAGTACTTC. It translates to CASSHPAGGAESQYF.

The chain joins TRBV30 to TRBJ1-2; a possible D gene is TRBD1 (6 bases). CDR3 length equals 15 residues. From germline, CDR1 is GTSNPN and CDR2 SVGIG (reference sequence). V was shortened by 8 bases and J by 0 bases, with 19 bases between the two germline ends. CDR3 coding DNA: TGTGCCGCGGGGGGCCCGGGGGGCACTAACTATGGCTACACCTTC. This translates into CAAGGPGGTNYGYTF.

V gene TRBV27 combines with J gene TRBJ2-4; weak D call: TRBD2 (5 bases). V lost 7 bases and J lost 8, with 12 bases in between. The CDR3 is made up of 12 amino acids. Germline loops: CDR1 MNHEY, CDR2 SMNVEV (reference sequence). The CDR3 loop reads CASTTLGDIQYF. The CDR3 DNA reads as TGTGCCAGCACTACGTTGGGAGACATTCAGTACTTC.

This sequence joins TRBV13 and TRBJ1-1; no clear D. The CDR3 contains 12 residues. Trimming removed 0 bases from V and 8 bases from J, with 7 bases in between. Germline V gene data show CDR1 as PRHDT and CDR2 as FYEKMQ (reference sequence). The CDR3 bases are TGTGCCAGCAGCTTAGGCGGCTTCGAAGCTTTCTTT. It codes for CASSLGGFEAFF.

This chain links TRBV6-1 with TRBJ1-3; a weak D match, TRBD1 (5 bases). Trimming left V 6 bases short and J 0 bases short, with 12 bases between. The CDR3 totals 15 residues. CDR1 and CDR2 from the germline V gene are MNHNS and SASEGT. The CDR3 is CASRGTDDSGNTIYF. In DNA, the CDR3 is TGTGCCAGCAGGGGGACGGACGACTCTGGAAACACCATATATTTT.

The rearrangement links TRBV10-1 to TRBJ2-7, with 8 bases identical to TRBD1. Per germline, CDR1 WNHNN and CDR2 SYGVQD (reference sequence). The CDR3 totals 14 residues. Trimming cost V 5 bases and J 5 bases; bases outside gene matches: 8. As DNA, the CDR3 is TGCGCCAGCAGTCCGGGACAGGATGCCGACGAGCAGTACTTC. It is translated as CASSPGQDADEQYF.

The chain recombines TRBV5-6 with TRBJ2-3, with a weak D call TRBD2 (6 bases). CDR3 length: 17 amino acids. V shed 3 bases and J shed 4 bases, with 21 bases lying between them. CDR1 is SGHDT, CDR2 YYEEEE, per germline. CDR3 loop: CASSSSLWREAADTQYF. In nucleotides, the CDR3 is TGTGCCAGCAGCTCTTCCTTGTGGAGGGAGGCCGCAGATACGCAGTATTTT.

The rearrangement links TRBV6-5 to TRBJ1-1; 9 nucleotides agree with TRBD1. The CDR3 sequence is 12 residues long. CDR1 and CDR2 from the germline V gene are MNHEY and SVGAGI. Trimming removed 5 bases from V and 14 bases from J; junction bases left unmatched: 9. The CDR3 DNA reads as TGTGCCAGCAGTGCCCGGACAGGGGTAATCTTCTTT. Translating gives CASSARTGVIFF.

The chain joins TRBV27 to TRBJ2-1; TRBD1 matches at 9 bases. Per germline, CDR1 MNHEY and CDR2 SMNVEV (reference sequence). The ends lost 0 bases at V and 4 bases at J; junction bases unmatched: 7. The CDR3 has 17 residues. The CDR3 nucleotides are TGTGCCAGCAGTTTATCGCCCGGGACAGGGTTATACAATGAGCAGTTCTTC. Protein product: CASSLSPGTGLYNEQFF.

The rearrangement joins TRBV5-1 to TRBJ2-7; D is unclear. The CDR3 is made up of 13 amino acids. The V gene lost 3 bases and the J gene lost 3 bases, with 10 bases spanning the gap. The germline V gene encodes CDR1 SGHRS and CDR2 YFSETQ. For the CDR3, the DNA is TGCGCCAGCAGCTCGGGCCAGGACTACGAGCAGTACTTC. Encoded protein: CASSSGQDYEQYF. Filled out from reference TRBV5-1 and TRBJ2-7, the complete variable domain reads KAGVTQTPRYLIKTRGQQVTLSCSPISGHRSVSWYQQTPGQGLQFLFEYFSETQRNKGNFPGRFSGRQFSNSRSEMNVSTLELGDSALYLCASSSGQDYEQYFGPGTRLTVT.

The chain couples TRBV19 to TRBJ2-2, with 7 bases matching TRBD1. CDR1 and CDR2 (germline): LNHDA, SQIVND (reference sequence). This CDR3 is 15 amino acids long. After removal of 3 bases from V and 3 bases from J, the junction contained 4 bases not matched to a gene. In DNA, the CDR3 is TGTGCCAGTAGTATGAGACAGGGATACACCGGGGAGCTGTTTTTT. Translating gives CASSMRQGYTGELFF.

The chain employs TRBV2 and TRBJ1-4; 7 bases are a match to TRBD1. This CDR3 region has 17 residues. Losses at the gene ends were 6 bases for V and 5 bases for J; bases not matched to a gene: 15. Germline CDR1 and CDR2: SNHLY and FYNNEI. CDR3 in amino acids: CASSWPDRDRRNEKLFF. DNA of the CDR3: TGTGCCAGCAGCTGGCCAGATCGGGACAGACGAAATGAAAAACTGTTTTTT.

This clone was seen only once. V gene TRBV4-1 combines with J gene TRBJ2-5, with D perhaps given as TRBD1 or TRBD2 (6 bases each). V lost 3 bases and J lost 5, with 13 bases in between. The CDR3 has 14 residues. The germline V gene encodes CDR1 MGHRA and CDR2 YSYEKL. The CDR3 here is CASSQGAGGETQYF. DNA for the CDR3: TGCGCCAGCAGCCAGGGGGCTGGGGGGGAGACCCAGTACTTC.

V and J are TRBV5-4 and TRBJ1-1, with D possibly being TRBD1 (5 bases). V was trimmed by 0 bases and J by 7 bases, leaving 10 bases between them. Germline values: CDR1 SGHNT, CDR2 YYREEE (reference sequence). This CDR3 has 13 residues. In nucleotides, the CDR3 is TGTGCCAGCAGCTTGGACAGGATAAGTGAAGCTTTCTTT. Encoded protein: CASSLDRISEAFF.

This clone showed up just a few times. The rearrangement joins TRBV2 to TRBJ2-4; weak D call: TRBD1 (5 bases). The CDR3 sequence is 17 residues long. Germline lookup yields CDR1 SNHLY and CDR2 FYNNEI. Trimming left V 0 bases short and J 0 bases short, with 12 bases between. The CDR3 loop is CASSEARTRLAKNIQYF. In DNA form, the CDR3 reads TGTGCCAGCAGTGAAGCAAGGACACGTCTAGCCAAAAACATTCAGTACTTC.

Concerning this clone: Other DNA sequences in this specimen translate into the identical CDR3. The rearrangement uses TRBV28 and TRBJ1-5, with no clear D. The V gene's germline CDR1 is MDHEN and CDR2 SYDVKM. This CDR3 is 13 amino acids long. V was trimmed by 3 bases and J by 2 bases, leaving 5 bases between them. In nucleotides, the CDR3 is TGTGCCAGCAGTTTTCCGGGCAATCAGCCCCAGCATTTT. It codes for CASSFPGNQPQHF.

V and J are TRBV12-5 and TRBJ1-2; 9 bases map to TRBD1. V lost 5 bases and J lost 2; bases outside the gene matches: 3. Per the germline V gene, CDR1 is LGHNT and CDR2 is FRNRAP. This CDR3 contains 14 residues. Here the CDR3 DNA reads TGTGCTAGTGGTGTAGGACAGGGGAACTATGGCTACACCTTC. Amino acids: CASGVGQGNYGYTF.